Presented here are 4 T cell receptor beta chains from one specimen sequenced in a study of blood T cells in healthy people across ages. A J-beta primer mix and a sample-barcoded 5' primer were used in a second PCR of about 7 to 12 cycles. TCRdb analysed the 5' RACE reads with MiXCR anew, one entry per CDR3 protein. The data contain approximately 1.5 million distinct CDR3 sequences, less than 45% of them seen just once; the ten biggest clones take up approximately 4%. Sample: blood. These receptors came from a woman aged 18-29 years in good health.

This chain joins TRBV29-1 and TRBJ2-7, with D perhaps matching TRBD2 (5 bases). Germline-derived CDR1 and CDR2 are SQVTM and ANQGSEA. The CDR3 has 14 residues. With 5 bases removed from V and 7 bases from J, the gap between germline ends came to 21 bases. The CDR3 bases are TGCAGCGTTACGCCGGGATTTAACTACAATGAGCAGTACTTC. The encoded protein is CSVTPGFNYNEQYF.

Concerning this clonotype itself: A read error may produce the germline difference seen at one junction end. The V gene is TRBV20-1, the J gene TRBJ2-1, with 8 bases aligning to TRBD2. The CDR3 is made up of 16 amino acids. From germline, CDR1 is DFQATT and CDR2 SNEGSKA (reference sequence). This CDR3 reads CSARDFGTSTYNEQFF. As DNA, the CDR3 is TGCAGTGCCAGAGATTTCGGGACTAGTACCTACAATGAGCAGTTCTTC.

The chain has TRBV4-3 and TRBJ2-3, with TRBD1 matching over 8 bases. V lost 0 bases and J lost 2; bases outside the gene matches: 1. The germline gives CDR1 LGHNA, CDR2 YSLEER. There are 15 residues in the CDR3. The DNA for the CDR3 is TGCGCCAGCAGCCAAGAGGACAGGGTCACAGATACGCAGTATTTT. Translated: CASSQEDRVTDTQYF.

The DNA of the CDR3 is TGTGCCAGCAGCTCGACAGGTCCGAAGCGCAATCAGCCCCAGCATTTT. Translating gives CASSSTGPKRNQPQHF. The chain is built from TRBV7-8 and TRBJ1-5; perhaps TRBD1 as D (6 bases). The CDR3 covers 16 residues. The V gene's germline CDR1 is SGHVS and CDR2 FQNEAQ. Trimming removed 4 bases at V and 2 bases at J, with 15 bases between.